This TCR beta chain originates from a study of blood T cells in healthy people across ages. Study results and caveats: The unsorted PBMCs prevented any conclusive comparison of naive versus antigen-experienced cells.

Germline V CDR1 and CDR2: SNHLY, FYNNEI. Between the trimmed V and J ends, which lost 10 bases and 6 bases, there was a span of 10 bases. The CDR3 runs 11 residues. Sample-barcoded 5' priming and a J-beta primer mix drove a second PCR of 7 to 11 cycles. TCRdb recomputed calls from the 5' RACE reads with MiXCR, one row per CDR3 protein. The top ten hold about 10% of the sample, which has 750,000 to 1,000,000 distinct CDR3 sequences, 25% to 35% seen once. Extraction of total RNA produced a minimum of 6 micrograms from each sample. This clonotype turned up a few times. Its target is not known. This same sample was also taken into another study, of T cells of mothers and their children.

The sequencing sample was made of blood. This receptor was obtained from a woman in her forties in good health. The chain employs TRBV2 and TRBJ2-1, with D unresolved. The chain's CDR3 is CANYNFNEQFF. In DNA form, the CDR3 reads TGTGCCAACTACAACTTCAATGAGCAGTTCTTC. Full variable domain (remainder filled in from reference TRBV2 and TRBJ2-1): EPEVTQTPSHQVTQMGQEVILRCVPISNHLYFYWYRQILGQKVEFLVSFYNNEISEKSEIFDDQFSVERPDGSNFTLKIRSTKLEDSAMYFCANYNFNEQFFGPGTRLTVL.